This T cell receptor (beta chain) comes out of a study of control samples from healthy donors and cancer patients. With 1 base removed from V and 5 bases from J, the gap between germline ends came to 15 bases. CDR1 SQVTM and CDR2 ANQGSEA come from the germline V gene. This CDR3 has 15 amino acids. The data were produced by immunoSEQ multiplex PCR, yet TCRdb's version contains in-frame clones alone and is incomplete. This table has 30,000 to 35,000 clones, roughly 94% appearing once. The specimen was blood. The gene calls are TRBV29-1 and TRBJ1-5; possible D gene TRBD1, 6 bases. This clonotype was sampled from a man in his sixties in good health. Here the CDR3 DNA reads TGCAGCGTTGAAGCTACAGGGTTAAGGCATCAGCCCCAGCATTTT. Its protein product is CSVEATGLRHQPQHF.